This T cell receptor beta chain derives from a study of cytomegalovirus exposure and HLA in healthy donors. The length of the CDR3 is 14 residues. V lost 6 bases and J lost 3; bases outside the gene matches: 7. Germline values: CDR1 MNHNY, CDR2 SVGAGI (reference sequence). Amplification used 60 Vbeta primers and 13 Jbeta primers. The repertoire was sequenced with immunoSEQ multiplex PCR; TCRdb's copy has only in-frame clones and lacks some. The table shows about 93,000 clones, with under 90% occurring only once. This clone was recorded a few times. The antigen remains undetermined. The study, taken as a whole, reports: Roughly even sequencing depth across donors was the assumption behind the presence/absence analyses.

Despite likely unrecorded immune exposures, the donors were nominally healthy at the time of sampling. The sequence was collected from a man in his fifties or sixties in good health and CMV-seronegative. Sequenced sample: PBMCs. This chain uses TRBV6-6 with TRBJ2-7; 8 positions agree with TRBD1. The CDR3 protein is CASSPGTGRYEQYF. CDR3 DNA: TGTGCCAGCAGCCCTGGGACAGGACGCTACGAGCAGTACTTC.